A selection of T cell receptor beta chains follows, all from one sample in a study of blood T cell repertoires in COVID-19. Measured with immunoSEQ multiplex PCR; TCRdb has only the in-frame clones, and not every one. This table has 140,000 to 150,000 clones, 81% appearing once. Sequencing was performed on peripheral blood. The receptors come from a human donor in a cohort sampled during active COVID-19. The CDR3 runs from the conserved cysteine through the conserved F or W. Fields, in order: J gene, V gene, D gene, clone size, CDR3 DNA, CDR3 protein. The D gene is left open where the match is weak. Only part of the rows carry a size: once, few, many, or a class if the clone is expanded.

TRBJ2-2,TRBV11-2,TRBD2,.,TGTGCCAGCAGCTCCCTACTAGCGGGAGTTTTCGGGGAGCTGTTTTTT,CASSSLLAGVFGELFF
TRBJ2-3,TRBV2,.,.,TGTGCCAGCAGGCTTGGGGGGGATACGCAGTATTTT,CASRLGGDTQYF
TRBJ2-5,TRBV5-1,TRBD2,.,TGCGCCAGCAGCTTGGCCGGGGCTAGCGGGGGTGCAGAGACCCAGTACTTC,CASSLAGASGGAETQYF
TRBJ2-7,TRBV5-1,.,.,TGCGCCAGCAGCTTGCCAACTAGCTCCGGCGAGCAGTACTTC,CASSLPTSSGEQYF
TRBJ1-2,TRBV2,TRBD1,.,TGTGCCAGCAGTTCCGACAGGGGTGGCGGCTACACCTTC,CASSSDRGGGYTF
TRBJ1-4,TRBV4-3,.,.,TGCGCCAGCAGCCACACAGGGAGTGCAACTAATGAAAAACTGTTTTTT,CASSHTGSATNEKLFF
TRBJ1-2,TRBV4-3,TRBD1,.,TGCGCCAGCAGCCAAGGCGGGGATACAGGGGGGAACTATGGCTACACCTTC,CASSQGGDTGGNYGYTF
TRBJ2-7,TRBV4-1,TRBD2,.,TGCGCCAGCAGCCAAGCTGGGACTAGCGGGAGCTACGAGCAGTACTTC,CASSQAGTSGSYEQYF
TRBJ2-3,TRBV25-1,.,few,TGTGCCAGCAGTTTCGCAGATACGCAGTATTTT,CASSFADTQYF
TRBJ2-7,TRBV5-1,TRBD1,few,TGCGCCAGCAGCGGGGGACAGTCCTTTTCCTACGAGCAGTACTTC,CASSGGQSFSYEQYF
TRBJ1-3,TRBV7-8,TRBD1,.,TGTGCCAGCAGCCAAGGGACAGGGGCCTCTGGAAACACCATATATTTT,CASSQGTGASGNTIYF
TRBJ2-1,TRBV28,.,.,TGTGCCAGCAGTCCCAGCCAAAAGGGGTCCTACAATGAGCAGTTCTTC,CASSPSQKGSYNEQFF
TRBJ1-4,TRBV4-3,.,.,TGCGCCAGCAGCCAAGCAGGGTCTACTAATGAAAAACTGTTTTTT,CASSQAGSTNEKLFF
TRBJ1-5,TRBV28,TRBD1,.,TGTGCCAGCATAGGTACAGGGGATTATAGCAATCAGCCCCAGCATTTT,CASIGTGDYSNQPQHF
TRBJ1-1,TRBV6-1,.,.,TGTGCCAGCAGTGAAAACCCAGCGGGGACTGAAGCTTTCTTT,CASSENPAGTEAFF
TRBJ2-6,TRBV7-9,TRBD1,.,TGTGCCAGCAGCTTAGACAGGGGGACAGGGGGCGCTGGGGCCAACGTCCTGACTTTC,CASSLDRGTGGAGANVLTF
TRBJ1-1,TRBV5-1,.,.,TGCGCCAGCAGCTTCTCGTCACCTAGGCCTGAAGCTTTCTTT,CASSFSSPRPEAFF
TRBJ1-2,TRBV25-1,.,once,TGTGCCAGCAGACAGGGCCTCTATGGCTACACCTTC,CASRQGLYGYTF
TRBJ2-5,TRBV15,TRBD2,.,TGTGCCACCAGCAGAGGACTAGCTGGCGAGACCCAGTACTTC,CATSRGLAGETQYF
TRBJ2-7,TRBV19,TRBD1,.,TGTGCCAGTAGTATAAGGACAGGGGGCTCCTACGAGCAGTACTTC,CASSIRTGGSYEQYF
TRBJ1-4,TRBV28,.,.,TGTGCCAGCAGTTCCCGTGGAGCAGGGAAATATGAAAAACTGTTTTTT,CASSSRGAGKYEKLFF
TRBJ2-3,TRBV7-3,TRBD2,.,TGTGCCAGCAGCTTACCAGTAGCGGGAGGGCCCACAGATACGCAGTATTTT,CASSLPVAGGPTDTQYF
TRBJ2-3,TRBV15,TRBD2,.,TGTGCCACCAGCAGAGACCCCGGGACTAGGGTCACAGATACGCAGTATTTT,CATSRDPGTRVTDTQYF
TRBJ2-7,TRBV19,.,.,TGTGCCAGTAGTATCGCGGCCGGCGGGGGCGGGAGTAGTTTCGAGCAGTACTTC,CASSIAAGGGGSSFEQYF
TRBJ2-7,TRBV7-2,TRBD2,.,TGTGCCAGCAGCTTACTAGGGACTAGCGGCTCCTACGAGCAGTACTTC,CASSLLGTSGSYEQYF
TRBJ2-2,TRBV19,.,.,TGTGCCAGTAGCACAGGGTTGACGAACACCGGGGAGCTGTTTTTT,CASSTGLTNTGELFF
TRBJ2-4,TRBV4-3,TRBD2,.,TGCGCCAGCAGCCAGGCGGGAGGGGTGAAAAACATTCAGTACTTC,CASSQAGGVKNIQYF
TRBJ2-5,TRBV5-1,.,.,TGCGCCAGCAGCTTACACAAGGGGGAAGAGACCCAGTACTTC,CASSLHKGEETQYF
TRBJ1-1,TRBV5-5,TRBD1,once,TGTGCCAGCAGCTTGAGGATTGGGACAGGGGTCCTCGCTTTCTTT,CASSLRIGTGVLAFF
TRBJ1-2,TRBV7-2,TRBD1,.,TGTGCCAGCAGCCAGGGACAGGTCTATGGCTACACCTTC,CASSQGQVYGYTF
TRBJ2-7,TRBV6-1,TRBD1,.,TGTGCCAGCAGTGAGGCAGGGACAGGGGCCTACGAGCAGTACTTC,CASSEAGTGAYEQYF
TRBJ2-5,TRBV5-4,.,.,TGTGCCAGCAGCTTGGGGGGGGTTTTTGAGACCCAGTACTTC,CASSLGGVFETQYF
TRBJ1-1,TRBV15,.,.,TGTGCCACCAGCAGAGATCTGTCCGGGAACACTGAAGCTTTCTTT,CATSRDLSGNTEAFF
TRBJ2-7,TRBV2,TRBD2,.,TGTGCCAGCAGTGAATTGGCTAGCGGTTTGACCTCCTACGAGCAGTACTTC,CASSELASGLTSYEQYF
TRBJ2-7,TRBV4-2,TRBD1,.,TGTGCCAGCAGCCAAGGGGAAGCTTTCGGGACAGGGTGGTACGAGCAGTACTTC,CASSQGEAFGTGWYEQYF
TRBJ1-3,TRBV7-3,.,.,TGTGCCAGCAGCTTAAGTCGTGGAAACACCATATATTTT,CASSLSRGNTIYF
TRBJ1-5,TRBV19,TRBD1,.,TGTGCCAGTAGTATCCTCGACAGGGGCCATCAGCCCCAGCATTTT,CASSILDRGHQPQHF
TRBJ1-3,TRBV6-5,TRBD1,.,TGTGCCAGCAGCGACAGGGATTCGGAAAACACCATATATTTT,CASSDRDSENTIYF
TRBJ2-7,TRBV7-3,.,.,TGTGCCAGCAGCTTAAAAGATTCCACCCCAGTCGAGCAGTACTTC,CASSLKDSTPVEQYF
TRBJ1-5,TRBV6-5,.,.,TGTGCCAGCAGCTCGCAGGGAATTCGCAATCAGCCCCAGCATTTT,CASSSQGIRNQPQHF
TRBJ1-4,TRBV3-1/TRBV3-2,.,.,TGTGCCAGCAGTCCCGGGAGGAGAGGTGAAAAACTGTTTTTT,CASSPGRRGEKLFF
TRBJ2-7,TRBV10-3,TRBD2,.,TGTGCCATCAGTTCAGGACTAGCGGGAGGCTACGAGCAGTACTTC,CAISSGLAGGYEQYF
TRBJ2-3,TRBV6-5,.,.,TGTGCCAGCAGTTACTCGACGGGGGTCACAGATACGCAGTATTTT,CASSYSTGVTDTQYF
TRBJ2-7,TRBV6-5,.,.,TGTGCCAGCAGTTACCGCGCGGGATCATTCGAGCAGTACTTC,CASSYRAGSFEQYF
TRBJ2-7,TRBV6-5,.,.,TGTGCCAGCAGTTACGACTTCCGTTATTCTTACTACGAGCAGTACTTC,CASSYDFRYSYYEQYF
TRBJ1-3,TRBV7-9,.,.,TGTGCCAGCAGCTCCCAGGGTGCCGATGGAAACACCATATATTTT,CASSSQGADGNTIYF
TRBJ1-5,TRBV15,.,.,TGTGCCACCAGCAGAGTAGGCCTCAGGGTTATTGGCAATCAGCCCCAGCATTTT,CATSRVGLRVIGNQPQHF
TRBJ2-7,TRBV6-9,TRBD1,.,TGTGCCAGCAGTTACACGACAGGGGAAGGCTACGAGCAGTACTTC,CASSYTTGEGYEQYF
TRBJ2-3,TRBV19,TRBD1,once,TGTGCCAGTAGTATAGCGGGACAGGGCCCAGATACGCAGTATTTT,CASSIAGQGPDTQYF
TRBJ2-7,TRBV7-9,.,.,TGTGCCAGCAGCTCCCCAGGTAGCTCCTACGAGCAGTACTTC,CASSSPGSSYEQYF